This T cell receptor beta chain was profiled in a study of T cell repertoires in cytomegalovirus infection. TCRdb ran MiXCR on the reads and lists one entry per CDR3 protein. The top ten hold roughly two thirds of the sample, which has 62,000 or so distinct CDR3 sequences, around 20% seen once. As concerns this clonotype: Its antigen is unidentified.

This clonotype was obtained from a human donor in good health (CMV status not recorded). Some clones in this sample may be carry-over from other donors' samples. The source material was CD8+ T cells from cultured PBMCs, sampled from culture after CMV antigen stimulation.

CDR3 in amino acids: CASSSSRGSQIYNEQFF. The CDR3 coding sequence is TGTGCCAGCAGCTCGAGCAGGGGATCACAAATATACAATGAGCAGTTCTTC. The chain carries TRBV7-9 and TRBJ2-1; tentatively, D is TRBD1 (6 bases). With 4 bases removed from V and 4 bases from J, the gap between germline ends came to 20 bases. The CDR3 length is 17 residues. Per the germline V gene, CDR1 is SEHNR and CDR2 is FQNEAQ (reference sequence).